The 2 T cell receptor beta chains presented below share a single source sample, sequenced in a study of PD-1 blockade in mismatch repair-deficient tumors. TCRdb keeps only in-frame clones here, not all; method: immunoSEQ multiplex PCR. The profile shows over 100,000 clones, 60% to 85% of them singletons. The sample was peripheral blood, taken about 60 weeks after starting pembrolizumab. The receptor set was obtained from an adult with mismatch repair-deficient cancer.

V and J are TRBV12-5 and TRBJ2-5; a possible D gene is TRBD1 (6 bases). CDR1 is LGHNT and CDR2 is FRNRAP in the germline V gene. The length of the CDR3 is 14 residues. The germline V and J ends were trimmed by 4 bases and 4 bases, with 13 bases remaining between them. For the CDR3, the DNA is TGTGCTAGTGGTTCCAGCCGGACAGCAGAGACCCAGTACTTC. It is translated as CASGSSRTAETQYF.

A single count supports this clone. The V call is TRBV5-6, the J call TRBJ2-5; TRBD1 is a possible D gene (5 bases). The closer fit of TRBJ2-7 to the DNA end suggests the J call may be wrong. Per germline, CDR1 SGHDT and CDR2 YYEEEE. There are 14 residues in the CDR3. The chain's CDR3 is CASSLDRSSYEQYF. The CDR3 coding sequence is TGTGCCAGCAGCTTGGACAGGAGCTCCTACGAGCAGTACTTC.